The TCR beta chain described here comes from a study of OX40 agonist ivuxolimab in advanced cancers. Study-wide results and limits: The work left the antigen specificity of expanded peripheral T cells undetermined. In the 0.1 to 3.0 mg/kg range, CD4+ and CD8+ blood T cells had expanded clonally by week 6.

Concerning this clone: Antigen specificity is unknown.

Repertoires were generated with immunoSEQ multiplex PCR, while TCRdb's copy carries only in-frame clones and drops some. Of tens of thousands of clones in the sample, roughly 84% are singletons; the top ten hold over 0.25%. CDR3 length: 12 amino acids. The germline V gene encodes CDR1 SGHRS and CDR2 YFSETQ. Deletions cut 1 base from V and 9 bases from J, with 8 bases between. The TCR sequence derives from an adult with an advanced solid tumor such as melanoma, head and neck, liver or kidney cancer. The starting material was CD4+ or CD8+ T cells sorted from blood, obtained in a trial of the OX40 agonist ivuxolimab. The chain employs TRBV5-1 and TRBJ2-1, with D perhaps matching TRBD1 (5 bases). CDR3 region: CASSLKGAEQFF. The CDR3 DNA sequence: TGCGCCAGCAGCTTGAAAGGGGCTGAGCAGTTCTTC.